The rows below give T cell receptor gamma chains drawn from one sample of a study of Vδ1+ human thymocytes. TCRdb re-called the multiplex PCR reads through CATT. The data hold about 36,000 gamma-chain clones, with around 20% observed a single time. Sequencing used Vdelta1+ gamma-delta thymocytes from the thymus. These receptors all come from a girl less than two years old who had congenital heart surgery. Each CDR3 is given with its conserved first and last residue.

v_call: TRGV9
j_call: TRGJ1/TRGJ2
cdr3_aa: CALWEPTGSKKLF

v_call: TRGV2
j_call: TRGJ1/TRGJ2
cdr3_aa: CATWDGRSYKKLF

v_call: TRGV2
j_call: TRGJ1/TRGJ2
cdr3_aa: CATWDGLGGDKKLF

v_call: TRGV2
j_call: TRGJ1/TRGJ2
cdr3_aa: CATWDASGGTNYYKKLF

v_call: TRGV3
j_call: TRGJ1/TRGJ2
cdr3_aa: CATWDRLRYKKLF

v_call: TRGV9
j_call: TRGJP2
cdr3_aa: CALWEVQGSSDWIKTF

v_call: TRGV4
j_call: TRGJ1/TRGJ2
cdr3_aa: CATWDGYHYKKLF

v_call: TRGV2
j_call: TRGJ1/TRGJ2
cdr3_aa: CATWDGRLF

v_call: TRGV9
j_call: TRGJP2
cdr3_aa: CALWEVCDWIKTF

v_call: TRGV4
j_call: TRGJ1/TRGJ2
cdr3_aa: CATWDEDKKLF

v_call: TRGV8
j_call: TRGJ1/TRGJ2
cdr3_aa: CATWDMENYKKLF

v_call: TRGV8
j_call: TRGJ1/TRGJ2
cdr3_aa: CATWVLGYKKLF

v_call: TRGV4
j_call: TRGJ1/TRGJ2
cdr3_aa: CASGLWKLF

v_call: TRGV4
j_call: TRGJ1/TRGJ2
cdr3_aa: CATWDGTNYYKKLF

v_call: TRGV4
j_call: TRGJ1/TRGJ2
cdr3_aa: CATWDGPVDYKKLF

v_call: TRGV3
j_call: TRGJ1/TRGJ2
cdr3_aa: CATWDARDYKKLF

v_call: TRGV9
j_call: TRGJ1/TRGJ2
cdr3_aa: CALWPPRTNYYKKLF

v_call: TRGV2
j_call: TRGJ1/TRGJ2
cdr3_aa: CATWDGGRNYKKLF

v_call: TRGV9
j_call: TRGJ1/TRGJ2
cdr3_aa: CALWEAILFVKKLF

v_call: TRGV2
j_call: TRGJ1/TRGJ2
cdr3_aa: CATWDGLRRYYKKLF

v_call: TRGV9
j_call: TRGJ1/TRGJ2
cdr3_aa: CALWEVQESARDYKKLF

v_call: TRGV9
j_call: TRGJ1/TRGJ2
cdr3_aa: CALWEVRRVKLF

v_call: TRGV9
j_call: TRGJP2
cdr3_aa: CALWEDGDSSDWIKTF

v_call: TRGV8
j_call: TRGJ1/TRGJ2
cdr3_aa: CATWVPPRTADYKKLF

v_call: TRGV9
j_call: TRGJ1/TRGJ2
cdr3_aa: CALWEVKLF

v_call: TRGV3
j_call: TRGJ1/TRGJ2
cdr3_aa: CATWDGENYYKKLF

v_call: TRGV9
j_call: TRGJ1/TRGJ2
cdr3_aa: CALWEVYHYKKLF

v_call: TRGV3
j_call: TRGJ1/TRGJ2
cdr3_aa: CATWESMSRDRKLF

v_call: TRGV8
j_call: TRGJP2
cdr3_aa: CATWDRNLNSDWIKTF

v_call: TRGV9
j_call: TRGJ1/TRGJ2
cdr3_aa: CALWVLYYKKLF

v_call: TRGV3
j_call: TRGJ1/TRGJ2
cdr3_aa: CATWDVDYYKKLF

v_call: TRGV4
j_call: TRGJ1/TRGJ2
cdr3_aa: CATWNVGYKKLF

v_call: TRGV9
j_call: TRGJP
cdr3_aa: CALWAPKIELGKKIKVF

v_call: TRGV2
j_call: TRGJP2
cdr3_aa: CANTCGSDWIKTF

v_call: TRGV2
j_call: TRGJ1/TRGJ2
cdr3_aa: CATWDGLAGHYYKKLF

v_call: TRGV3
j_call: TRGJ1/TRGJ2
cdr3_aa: CATWDRPAANYYKKLF

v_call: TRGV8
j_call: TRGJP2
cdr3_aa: CATWPRGGDWIKTF

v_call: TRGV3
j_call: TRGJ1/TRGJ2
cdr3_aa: CATWDRPKKLF

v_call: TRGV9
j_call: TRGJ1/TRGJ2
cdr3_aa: CALWEVLGCDNKLF

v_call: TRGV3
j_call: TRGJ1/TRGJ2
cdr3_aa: CATWDKEKLF

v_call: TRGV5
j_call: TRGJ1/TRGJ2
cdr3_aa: CATWDRRKKLF

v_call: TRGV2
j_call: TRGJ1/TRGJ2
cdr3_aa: CATWDGTGPYKKLF

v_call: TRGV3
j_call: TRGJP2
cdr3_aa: CATWDLGSDWIKTF

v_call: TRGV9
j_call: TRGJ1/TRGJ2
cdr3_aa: CALCSRVIYKKLF

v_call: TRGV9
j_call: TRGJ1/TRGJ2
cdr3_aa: CALWEVGGNGWNYYKKLF

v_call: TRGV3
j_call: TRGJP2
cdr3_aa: CATWDPRRGSDWIKTF

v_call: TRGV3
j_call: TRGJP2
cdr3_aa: CATWDRLEGVMRWVKTF

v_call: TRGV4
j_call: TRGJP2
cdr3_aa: CATWDGERSSDWIKTF

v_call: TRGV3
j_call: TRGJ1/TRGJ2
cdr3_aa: CATWDRRVHYKKLF

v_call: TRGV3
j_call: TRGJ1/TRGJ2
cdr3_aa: CATWDRLAGDKKLF

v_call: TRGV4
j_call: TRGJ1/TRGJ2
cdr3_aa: CATWIFLGYKKLF

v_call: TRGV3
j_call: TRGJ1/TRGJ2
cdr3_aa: CATWDSLRDKKLF

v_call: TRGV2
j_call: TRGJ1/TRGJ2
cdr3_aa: CATWDLRNYKKLF

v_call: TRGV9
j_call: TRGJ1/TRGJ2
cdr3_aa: CALWEETYYKKLF

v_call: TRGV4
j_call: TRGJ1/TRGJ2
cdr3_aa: CATWDARSGDYKKLF

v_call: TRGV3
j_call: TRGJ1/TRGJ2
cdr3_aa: CATWDSRAIYYKKLF

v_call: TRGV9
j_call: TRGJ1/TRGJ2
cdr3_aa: CALWEVDYKELF

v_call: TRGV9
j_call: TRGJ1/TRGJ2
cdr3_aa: CALWEVWNYKKLF

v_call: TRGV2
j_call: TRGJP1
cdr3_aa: CATWDRNTTGWLKIF